This T cell receptor beta chain was sequenced for a study of naive and memory T cell subsets. Study conclusions and caveats: Clonotypes here are unpaired alpha or beta chain sequences. A few larger clonotypes appeared in naive repertoires, especially CD8, possibly memory cells re-expressing CD45RA.

Germline V gives CDR1 MNHEY, CDR2 SMNVEV (reference sequence). The CDR3 has 13 amino acids. V was cut by 3 bases and J by 3 bases, with 9 bases left in between. Worth noting for this clonotype: The target antigen is unknown.

Both TRBC1 and TRBC2 were covered by a beta constant-region primer of two equimolar oligonucleotides. Nested alpha and beta constant-region primers with the SP2 primer drove four PCR rounds on ligated cDNA. TCRdb called the UMI-ligation and nested PCR reads again in MiXCR, with one record for every CDR3 protein. The data contain approximately 100,000 distinct CDR3 sequences, about 14% of them seen just once; the ten biggest clones take up approximately 2.8%. This clonotype was obtained from a human donor in good health. The sequenced material came from naive CD8+ T cells from blood. The chain joins TRBV27 to TRBJ2-7; D not resolved. The CDR3 DNA follows: TGTGCCAGCAGTTTTGGTAGCCGCTACGAGCAGTACTTC. It translates to CASSFGSRYEQYF.